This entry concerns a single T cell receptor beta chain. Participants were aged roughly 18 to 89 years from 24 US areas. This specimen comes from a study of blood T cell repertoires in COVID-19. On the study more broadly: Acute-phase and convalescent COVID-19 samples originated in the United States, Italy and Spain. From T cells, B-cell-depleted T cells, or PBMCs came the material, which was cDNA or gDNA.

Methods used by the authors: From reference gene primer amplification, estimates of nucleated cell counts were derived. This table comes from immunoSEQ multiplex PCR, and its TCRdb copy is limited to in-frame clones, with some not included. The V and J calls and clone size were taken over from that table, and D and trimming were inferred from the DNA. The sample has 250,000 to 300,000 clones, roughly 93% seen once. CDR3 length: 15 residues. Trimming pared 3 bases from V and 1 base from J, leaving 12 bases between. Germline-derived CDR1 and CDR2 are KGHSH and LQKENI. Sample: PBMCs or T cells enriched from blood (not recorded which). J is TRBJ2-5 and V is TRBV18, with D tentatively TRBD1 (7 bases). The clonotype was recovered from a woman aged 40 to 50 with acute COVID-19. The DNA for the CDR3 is TGTGCCAGCTCACCTGGGCAGGGGGGCCAAGAGACCCAGTACTTC. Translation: CASSPGQGGQETQYF.